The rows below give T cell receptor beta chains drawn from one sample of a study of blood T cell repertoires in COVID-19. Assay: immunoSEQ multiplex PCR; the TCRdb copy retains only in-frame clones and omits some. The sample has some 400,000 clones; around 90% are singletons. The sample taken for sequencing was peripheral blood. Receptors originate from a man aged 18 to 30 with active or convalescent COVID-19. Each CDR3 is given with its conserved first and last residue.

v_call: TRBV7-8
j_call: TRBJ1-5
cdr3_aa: CASSSRRDRGSNQPQHF

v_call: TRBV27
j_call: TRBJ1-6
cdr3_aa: CASSREEWGGNSPLHF

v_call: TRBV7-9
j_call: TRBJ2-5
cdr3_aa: CASGDLETQYF

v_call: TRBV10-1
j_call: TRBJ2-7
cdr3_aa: CAGKSGQGSNEQYF

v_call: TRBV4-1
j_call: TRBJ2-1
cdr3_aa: CASSQGSGGAYNEQFF

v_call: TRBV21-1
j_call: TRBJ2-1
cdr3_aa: CASSRPGTEFYNEQFF

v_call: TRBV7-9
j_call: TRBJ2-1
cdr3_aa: CASSFSGRGGEQFF

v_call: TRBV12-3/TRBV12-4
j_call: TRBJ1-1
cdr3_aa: CASSFGLNTEAFF

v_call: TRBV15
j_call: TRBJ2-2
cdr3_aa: CATSREWTATNTGELFF

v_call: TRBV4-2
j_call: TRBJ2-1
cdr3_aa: CASRRDFNEQFF

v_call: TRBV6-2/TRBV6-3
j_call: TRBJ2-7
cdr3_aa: CASSYYSGTGTPYEQYF

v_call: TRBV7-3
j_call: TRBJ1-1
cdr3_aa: CASSLSSMNTEAFF

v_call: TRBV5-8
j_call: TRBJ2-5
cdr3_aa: CASSPTGTSGAINQETQYF

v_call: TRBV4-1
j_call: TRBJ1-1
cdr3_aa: CASSVRGTMNTEAFF